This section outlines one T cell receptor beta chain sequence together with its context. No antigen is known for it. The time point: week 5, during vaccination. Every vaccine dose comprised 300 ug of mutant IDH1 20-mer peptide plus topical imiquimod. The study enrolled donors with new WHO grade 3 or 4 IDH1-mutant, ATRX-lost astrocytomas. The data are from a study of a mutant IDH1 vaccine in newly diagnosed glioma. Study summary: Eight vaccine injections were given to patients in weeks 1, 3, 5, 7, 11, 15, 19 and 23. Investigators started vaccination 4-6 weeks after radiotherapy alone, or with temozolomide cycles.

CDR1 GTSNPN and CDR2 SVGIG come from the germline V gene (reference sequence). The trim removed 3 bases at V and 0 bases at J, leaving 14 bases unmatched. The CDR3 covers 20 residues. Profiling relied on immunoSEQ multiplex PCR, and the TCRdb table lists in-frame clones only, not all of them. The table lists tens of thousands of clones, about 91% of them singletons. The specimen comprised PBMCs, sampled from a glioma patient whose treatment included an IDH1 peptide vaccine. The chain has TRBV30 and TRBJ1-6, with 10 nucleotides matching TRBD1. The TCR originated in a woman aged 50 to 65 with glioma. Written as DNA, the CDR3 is TGTGCCTGGAGGTGGGGTATCCGGGACAGGGGATACTCCTATAATTCACCCCTCCACTTT. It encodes CAWRWGIRDRGYSYNSPLHF. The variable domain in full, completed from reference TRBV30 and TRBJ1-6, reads SQTIHQWPATLVQPVGSPLSLECTVEGTSNPNLYWYRQAAGRGLQLLFYSVGIGQISSEVPQNLSASRPQDRQFILSSKKLLLSDSGFYLCAWRWGIRDRGYSYNSPLHFGNGTRLTVT.